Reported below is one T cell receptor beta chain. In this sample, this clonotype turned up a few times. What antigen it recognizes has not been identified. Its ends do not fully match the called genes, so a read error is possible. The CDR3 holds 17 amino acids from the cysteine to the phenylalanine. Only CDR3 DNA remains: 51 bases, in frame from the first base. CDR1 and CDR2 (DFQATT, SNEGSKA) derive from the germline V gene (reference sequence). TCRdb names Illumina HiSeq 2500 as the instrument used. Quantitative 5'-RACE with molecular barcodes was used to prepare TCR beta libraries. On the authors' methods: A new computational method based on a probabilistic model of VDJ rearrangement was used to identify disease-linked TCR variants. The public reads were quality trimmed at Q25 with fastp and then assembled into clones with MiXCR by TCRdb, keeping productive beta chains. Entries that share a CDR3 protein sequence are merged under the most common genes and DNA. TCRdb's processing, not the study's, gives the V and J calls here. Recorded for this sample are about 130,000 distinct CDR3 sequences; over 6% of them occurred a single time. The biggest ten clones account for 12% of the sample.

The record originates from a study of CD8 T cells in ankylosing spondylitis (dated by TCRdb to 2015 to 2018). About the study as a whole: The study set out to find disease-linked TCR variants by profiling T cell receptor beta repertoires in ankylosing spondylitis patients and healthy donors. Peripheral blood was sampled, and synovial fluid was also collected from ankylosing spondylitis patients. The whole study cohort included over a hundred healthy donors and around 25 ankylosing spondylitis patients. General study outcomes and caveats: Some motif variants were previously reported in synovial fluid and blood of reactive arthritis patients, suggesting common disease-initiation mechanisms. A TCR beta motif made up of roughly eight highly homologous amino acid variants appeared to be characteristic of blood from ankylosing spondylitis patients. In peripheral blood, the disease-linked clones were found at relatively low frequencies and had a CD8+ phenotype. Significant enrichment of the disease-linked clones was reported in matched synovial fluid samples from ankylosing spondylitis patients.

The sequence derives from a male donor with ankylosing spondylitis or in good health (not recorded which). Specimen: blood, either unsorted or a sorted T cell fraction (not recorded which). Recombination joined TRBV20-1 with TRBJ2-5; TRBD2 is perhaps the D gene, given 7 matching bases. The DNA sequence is TGCAATGCTAGAGGGGGTGGCGGGGGAGCTTACCAAGAGACCCAGTACTTC. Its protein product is CNARGGGGGAYQETQYF.